These 21 T cell receptor beta chains came from one sample sequenced in a study of blood T cell repertoires in COVID-19. Clones were read by immunoSEQ multiplex PCR, and TCRdb kept only the in-frame ones, dropping some. This sample yields about 64,000 clones, of which over 60% are seen a single time; less than 6% belongs to the top ten. The sample taken for sequencing was peripheral blood. The origin of the receptors is a human donor in a cohort sampled during active COVID-19.

This clone was observed a few times. The rearrangement joins TRBV30 to TRBJ2-5; perhaps TRBD2 as D (6 bases). The germline V gene encodes CDR1 GTSNPN and CDR2 SVGIG (reference sequence). The V end was cut by 4 bases, the J end by 5 bases, with 14 bases between. The CDR3 runs 13 residues. CDR3 region: CAWTAGGTETQYF. The CDR3 DNA reads TGTGCCTGGACCGCCGGAGGGACGGAGACCCAGTACTTC.

This clone has a handful of counts. V usage is TRBV3-1 (or the pseudogene TRBV3-2) and J usage is TRBJ1-3; D remains unclear. This CDR3 region has 15 residues. Germline CDR1 reads LGHDT; CDR2 reads YNNKEL (reference sequence). Trimming cost V 5 bases and J 1 base, with 12 bases left between them. This CDR3 reads CASSKLSQSGNTIYF. The CDR3 nucleotides are TGTGCCAGCAGCAAGCTATCCCAATCTGGAAACACCATATATTTT.

This sequence joins TRBV10-3 and TRBJ2-2; no clear D gene. V dropped 10 bases and J dropped 0 bases, with 15 bases sitting between them. Germline assignment: CDR1 ENHRY and CDR2 SYGVKD. This CDR3 has 15 residues. In nucleotides, the CDR3 is TGTGCCAGACCCCAGAGGTACGCGAACACCGGGGAGCTGTTTTTT. Translating it yields CARPQRYANTGELFF.

As concerns this clone: This sample includes further DNA sequences coding for the same CDR3. The chain links TRBV5-1 to TRBJ2-3, with 12 bases lining up with TRBD2. Losses at the gene ends were 0 bases for V and 2 bases for J; bases not matched to a gene: 1. Germline CDR1 reads SGHRS; CDR2 reads YFSETQ. The CDR3 consists of 16 residues. CDR3 residues: CASSLASGGATDTQYF. In DNA form, the CDR3 reads TGCGCCAGCAGCTTGGCTAGCGGGGGGGCCACAGATACGCAGTATTTT.

This clone has a handful of counts. The chain recombines TRBV30 with TRBJ1-6; TRBD1 matches 8 bases. The CDR3 spans 17 residues. Losses at the gene ends were 4 bases for V and 0 bases for J; bases not matched to a gene: 8. Germline-derived CDR1 and CDR2 are GTSNPN and SVGIG (reference sequence). The CDR3 here is CAWNIDRGSSYNSPLHF. CDR3 nucleotide sequence: TGTGCCTGGAACATAGACAGGGGAAGCTCCTATAATTCACCCCTCCACTTT.

This clone was found a few times. The rearrangement links TRBV18 to TRBJ1-5, with TRBD1 as a possible D gene (6 bases). Trimming removed 4 bases at V and 4 bases at J, with 11 bases between. Germline CDR1 reads KGHSH; CDR2 reads LQKENI. The CDR3 covers 14 residues. CDR3 amino acids: CASSRTGTNQPQHF. The CDR3 nucleotides read TGTGCCAGCTCACGTACGGGGACAAATCAGCCCCAGCATTTT.

The chain carries TRBV19 and TRBJ1-1; D may be TRBD1 (5 bases). Trimming removed 6 bases from V and 0 bases from J, with 8 bases in between. CDR3 length equals 13 residues. Looked up from germline, CDR1 is LNHDA and CDR2 is SQIVND (reference sequence). This CDR3 is CASSGGMNTEAFF. CDR3 coding DNA: TGTGCCAGTAGCGGGGGAATGAACACTGAAGCTTTCTTT.

This rearrangement joins TRBV7-3 to TRBJ1-1; perhaps TRBD1 as D (5 bases). The CDR3 consists of 13 residues. The germline V gene encodes CDR1 SGHTA and CDR2 FQGTGA. Trimming removed 5 bases at V and 1 base at J, with 8 bases between. CDR3 in amino acids: CASSRGPNTEAFF. CDR3 nucleotide sequence: TGTGCCAGCAGCAGGGGCCCGAACACTGAAGCTTTCTTT.

This rearrangement joins TRBV3-1 (or the pseudogene TRBV3-2) to TRBJ2-3; 10 nucleotides align to TRBD2. CDR1 is LGHDT, CDR2 YNNKEL, per germline (reference sequence). The ends lost 1 base at V and 9 bases at J; junction bases unmatched: 10. The CDR3 loop spans 16 amino acids. The CDR3 loop reads CASSQVSGGTHSTQYF. CDR3 DNA sequence: TGTGCCAGCAGCCAAGTTAGCGGGGGGACACACAGCACGCAGTATTTT.

Regarding this clone: Other DNA sequences in this specimen translate into the identical CDR3. The genes are TRBV9 and TRBJ1-1, with TRBD1 identical over 9 bases. Germline trimming cut 0 bases from V and 1 base from J; bases unmatched to any gene: 1. The CDR3 spans 15 residues. The germline V gene has CDR1 SGDLS and CDR2 YYNGEE. CDR3 coding DNA: TGTGCCAGCAGCGTAGAGGGACAGGGGAACACTGAAGCTTTCTTT. Translated: CASSVEGQGNTEAFF.

The chain links TRBV4-2 to TRBJ2-7; possibly TRBD1 for D (5 bases). Germline-derived CDR1 and CDR2 are LGHNA and YNFKEQ. V lost 0 bases and J lost 1, with 7 bases in between. This CDR3 is built from 14 residues. DNA for the CDR3: TGTGCCAGCAGCCAAGACCAGGGTTCCTACGAGCAGTACTTC. The encoded protein is CASSQDQGSYEQYF.

V usage is TRBV30 and J usage is TRBJ2-7; D gene unclear. Trimming pared 1 base from V and 4 bases from J, leaving 14 bases between. The germline CDR1 and CDR2 sequences are GTSNPN and SVGIG (reference sequence). This CDR3 contains 14 residues. CDR3 in amino acids: CAWSGATHHYEQYF. The DNA of the CDR3 is TGTGCCTGGAGTGGAGCAACTCACCATTACGAGCAGTACTTC. Drawing the rest from reference TRBV30 and TRBJ2-7, the complete variable domain is SQTIHQWPATLVQPVGSPLSLECTVEGTSNPNLYWYRQAAGRGLQLLFYSVGIGQISSEVPQNLSASRPQDRQFILSSKKLLLSDSGFYLCAWSGATHHYEQYFGPGTRLTVT.

This clone was observed once. The gene calls are TRBV4-3 and TRBJ2-2; TRBD2 matches 8 bases. CDR1 is LGHNA and CDR2 is YSLEER in the germline V gene. The CDR3 runs 17 residues. Trimming removed 0 bases from V and 6 bases from J; junction bases left unmatched: 9. The CDR3 here is CASSQDTSGGPPGELFF. CDR3 coding DNA: TGCGCCAGCAGCCAAGATACGAGCGGGGGCCCTCCCGGGGAGCTGTTTTTT.

The gene calls are TRBV6-5 and TRBJ1-1; perhaps TRBD1 as D (5 bases). This CDR3 contains 14 residues. Trimming removed 7 bases at V and 1 base at J, with 13 bases between. Per germline, CDR1 MNHEY and CDR2 SVGAGI. CDR3 coding DNA: TGTGCCAGCAAGGATCGGGGGACGAACACTGAAGCTTTCTTT. The encoded protein is CASKDRGTNTEAFF.

This sequence joins TRBV2 and TRBJ1-4, with D tentatively TRBD1 (6 bases). The CDR3 spans 13 residues. CDR1 SNHLY and CDR2 FYNNEI come from the germline V gene. V was pared by 4 bases and J by 5 bases, with 8 bases between. The CDR3 reads CASSAGVNEKLFF. CDR3 bases: TGTGCCAGCAGTGCAGGGGTCAATGAAAAACTGTTTTTT.

The chain recombines TRBV7-8 with TRBJ2-2; D is unresolved. This CDR3 region has 13 residues. Per germline, CDR1 SGHVS and CDR2 FQNEAQ. Trimming shortened V by 5 bases and J by 5 bases, and 9 bases separated the two germline ends. DNA for the CDR3: TGTGCCAGCAGCCTACTCCGAACCGGGGAGCTGTTTTTT. Translated: CASSLLRTGELFF.

The rearrangement joins TRBV28 to TRBJ1-2; D ambiguous. The CDR3 sequence is 15 residues long. V was pared by 7 bases and J by 2 bases, with 17 bases between. Germline-derived CDR1 and CDR2 are MDHEN and SYDVKM. CDR3 sequence (DNA): TGTGCCAGCATTCAACGTCCCAGGAGGAACTATGGCTACACCTTC. This translates into CASIQRPRRNYGYTF.

The J gene is TRBJ1-5, the V gene TRBV5-1; D is uncertain. The CDR3 length is 15 residues. V was cut by 4 bases and J by 2 bases, with 13 bases left in between. CDR1 and CDR2 (germline): SGHRS, YFSETQ. CDR3 sequence (DNA): TGCGCCAGCAGCCCGTCGGGATGGGGCAATCAGCCCCAGCATTTT. As protein: CASSPSGWGNQPQHF.

This chain links TRBV19 with TRBJ2-3; 7 nucleotides agree with TRBD1. The length of the CDR3 is 21 residues. Germline CDR1 is LNHDA and CDR2 is SQIVND (reference sequence). J gave up 1 base and V 5 bases, and 24 bases lay outside the gene matches. DNA of the CDR3: TGTGCCAGTAGTGCACAAACAATAGGACAGGCCCCTTCGACGGGCACAGATACGCAGTATTTT. It specifies CASSAQTIGQAPSTGTDTQYF. Complete variable domain (other parts from reference TRBV19 and TRBJ2-3): DGGITQSPKYLFRKEGQNVTLSCEQNLNHDAMYWYRQDPGQGLRLIYYSQIVNDFQKGDIAEGYSVSREKKESFPLTVTSAQKNPTAFYLCASSAQTIGQAPSTGTDTQYFGPGTRLTVL.

This chain uses TRBV5-4 with TRBJ2-7, with 10 positions matching TRBD2. Per germline, CDR1 SGHNT and CDR2 YYREEE (reference sequence). The J segment lost 13 bases and the V segment lost 0 bases, leaving 7 bases of the junction unmatched. The CDR3 has 13 amino acids. The CDR3 loop reads CASSLDLAGALYF. Written as DNA, the CDR3 is TGTGCCAGCAGCTTGGACCTAGCGGGGGCTTTATACTTC.

The rearrangement links TRBV19 to TRBJ2-6; no reliable D call. Germline CDR1 reads LNHDA; CDR2 reads SQIVND (reference sequence). The CDR3 totals 15 residues. Trimming pared 3 bases from V and 0 bases from J, leaving 6 bases between. CDR3 in amino acids: CASSILRSGANVLTF. The CDR3 DNA follows: TGTGCCAGTAGTATTCTTCGCTCTGGGGCCAACGTCCTGACTTTC. Filled out from reference TRBV19 and TRBJ2-6, the complete variable domain reads DGGITQSPKYLFRKEGQNVTLSCEQNLNHDAMYWYRQDPGQGLRLIYYSQIVNDFQKGDIAEGYSVSREKKESFPLTVTSAQKNPTAFYLCASSILRSGANVLTFGAGSRLTVL.